Listed below are T cell receptor beta chains from one sample, sequenced in a study of blood T cell repertoires in COVID-19. Produced via immunoSEQ multiplex PCR; TCRdb's table is partial and in-frame only. The sample includes about 68,000 clones, 86% of them seen just once. Input material: peripheral blood. The source of these receptors is a man younger than 40 with acute or convalescent COVID-19. Each CDR3 is given with its conserved first and last residue. D genes are given only for firm matches. Not every row has a clone size; where given, it reads once, few, many or a size class.

clone size,D gene,J gene,V gene,CDR3 DNA,CDR3 protein
NA,NA,TRBJ1-1,TRBV7-2,TGTGCCAGCAGCCCGGGCCAGGGGACCCTTTTGAACACTGAAGCTTTCTTT,CASSPGQGTLLNTEAFF
NA,TRBD2,TRBJ2-1,TRBV19,TGTGCCAGTAGTCCAGGGGGTAGCGGGAGACTTGAGCAGTTCTTC,CASSPGGSGRLEQFF
NA,NA,TRBJ1-6,TRBV30,TGTGCCTGGAGTGTGTGGGGCCACCCCGTAGGGTCACCCCTCCACTTT,CAWSVWGHPVGSPLHF
NA,TRBD2,TRBJ2-5,TRBV6-5,TGTGCCAGCAGACCGACTAGCGGGTGGGGAGAGACCCAGTACTTC,CASRPTSGWGETQYF
once,TRBD2,TRBJ2-1,TRBV18,TGTGCCAGCTCACCGGGACTAGCGGGAGAGCAGTTCTTC,CASSPGLAGEQFF
NA,TRBD1,TRBJ2-1,TRBV2,TGTGCCAGCAGTGGACAGGGTAATGAGCAGTTCTTC,CASSGQGNEQFF
NA,TRBD2,TRBJ2-5,TRBV11-2,TGTGCCAGCAGCTTTGCCGGGAGGCGAGAGACCCAGTACTTC,CASSFAGRRETQYF
NA,TRBD1,TRBJ1-5,TRBV5-1,TGCGCCAGCAGCCCGGAGACAGGGTCTCAGCCCCAGCATTTT,CASSPETGSQPQHF
NA,NA,TRBJ2-3,TRBV6-5,TGTGCCAGCACGGAGCGGTTCACAGATACGCAGTATTTT,CASTERFTDTQYF
NA,TRBD2,TRBJ2-1,TRBV5-8,TGTGCCAGCAGGGAAGCGGGAGGGAACAATGAGCAGTTCTTC,CASREAGGNNEQFF
few,TRBD2,TRBJ2-1,TRBV13,TGTGCCAGCAGCTCTAAGCGGGAGGGCCTGCGCAATGAGCAGTTCTTC,CASSSKREGLRNEQFF
NA,TRBD2,TRBJ2-1,TRBV9,TGTGCCAGCAGCGGGACTAGCGGGGGCAATGAGCAGTTCTTC,CASSGTSGGNEQFF
NA,NA,TRBJ2-7,TRBV27,TGTGCCAGCAGATTCGGGGGCTCCTACGAGCAGTACTTC,CASRFGGSYEQYF
NA,NA,TRBJ2-3,TRBV18,TGTGCCAGCTCACCAGGGGGCGGCGGGAGCACAGATACGCAGTATTTT,CASSPGGGGSTDTQYF